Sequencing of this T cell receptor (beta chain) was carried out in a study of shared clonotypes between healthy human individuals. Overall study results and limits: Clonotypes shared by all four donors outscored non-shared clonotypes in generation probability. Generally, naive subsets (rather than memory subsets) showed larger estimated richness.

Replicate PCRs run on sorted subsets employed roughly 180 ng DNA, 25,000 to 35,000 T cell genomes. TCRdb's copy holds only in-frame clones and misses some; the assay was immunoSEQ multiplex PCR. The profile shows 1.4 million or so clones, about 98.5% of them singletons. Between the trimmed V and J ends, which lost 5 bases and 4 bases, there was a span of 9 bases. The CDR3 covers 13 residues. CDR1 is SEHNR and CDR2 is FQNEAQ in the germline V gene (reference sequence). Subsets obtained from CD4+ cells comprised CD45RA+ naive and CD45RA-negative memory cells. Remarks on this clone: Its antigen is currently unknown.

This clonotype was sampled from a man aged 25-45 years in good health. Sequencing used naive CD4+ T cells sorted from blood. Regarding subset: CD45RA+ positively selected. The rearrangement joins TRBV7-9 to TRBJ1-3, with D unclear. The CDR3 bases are TGTGCCAGCAGCGCTCAGGAGGGAAACACCATATATTTT. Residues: CASSAQEGNTIYF.